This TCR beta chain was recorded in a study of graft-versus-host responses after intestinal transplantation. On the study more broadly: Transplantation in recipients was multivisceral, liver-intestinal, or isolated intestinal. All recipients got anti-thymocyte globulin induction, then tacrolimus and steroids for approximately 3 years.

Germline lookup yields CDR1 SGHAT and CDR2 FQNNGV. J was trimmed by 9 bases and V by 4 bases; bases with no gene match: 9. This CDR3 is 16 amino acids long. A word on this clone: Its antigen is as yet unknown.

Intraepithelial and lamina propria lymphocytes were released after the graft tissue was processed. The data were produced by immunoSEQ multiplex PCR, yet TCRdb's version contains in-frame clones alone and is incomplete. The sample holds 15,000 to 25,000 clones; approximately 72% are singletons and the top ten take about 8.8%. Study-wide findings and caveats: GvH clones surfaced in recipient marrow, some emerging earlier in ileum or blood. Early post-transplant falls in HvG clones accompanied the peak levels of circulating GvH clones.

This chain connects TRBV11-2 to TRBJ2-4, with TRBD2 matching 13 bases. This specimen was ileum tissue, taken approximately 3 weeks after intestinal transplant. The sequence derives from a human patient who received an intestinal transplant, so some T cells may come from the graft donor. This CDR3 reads CASSSRLAGGPRIQYF. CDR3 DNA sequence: TGTGCCAGCAGCTCCCGACTAGCGGGAGGCCCGCGCATTCAGTACTTC.